This T cell receptor beta chain was captured by sequencing in a study of tumor-infiltrating lymphocytes in primary liver carcinoma. General study results and limits: Among the pair types, tumor region pairs showed more overlap than tumor-adjacent and tumor-blood pairs.

The V gene lost 0 bases and the J gene lost 1 base, with 9 bases spanning the gap. The germline CDR1 and CDR2 sequences are LGHNA and YSLEER. This CDR3 has 15 residues. The table lists this clonotype with a few counts. Antigen specificity is unknown. Unsorted whole blood yielded the blood RNA, and germline DNA was also extracted. In advance of surgery, around 4 milliliters of peripheral blood were collected. With approximately 470 ng total RNA as template and a constant-region primer, TCR beta cDNA was made. Slightly modified ARM-PCR, run as three nested multiplex PCR rounds, produced the TCR beta libraries. Amplification in the first two PCR rounds was performed using TRBV1-TRBV30 forward primers and a C-beta reverse primer for roughly 9 cycles each. In TCRdb, the multiplex PCR reads were re-called with MiXCR into one record per CDR3 protein. The repertoire holds about 320,000 distinct CDR3 sequences, with approximately 58% as singletons.

The chain links TRBV4-3 to TRBJ2-5; no clear D gene. This sequence originates from a woman aged 25-40 years with primary liver carcinoma and hepatitis B virus infection. The sample was peripheral blood. The CDR3 DNA follows: TGCGCCAGCAGCCAAGAATGGGCACCCCAAGAGACCCAGTACTTC. As protein: CASSQEWAPQETQYF.